This T cell receptor (beta chain) was obtained from a study of blood T cell repertoires in COVID-19. In the study overall: Sources were T cells, B-cell-depleted T cells, or PBMCs; the material itself was cDNA or gDNA.

Sequencing was performed with immunoSEQ multiplex PCR; in TCRdb, only in-frame clones are kept and a portion is missing. In the table there are 140,000 or so clones, more than 60% of which are singletons. The specimen was peripheral blood. The receptor comes from a middle-aged man with acute or convalescent COVID-19.

This chain's CDR3 is CASSLSGGLTEAFF. The CDR3 DNA reads TGTGCCAGCAGTTTATCAGGGGGACTCACTGAAGCTTTCTTT. The chain employs TRBV28 and TRBJ1-1; 7 bases fit TRBD1. The germline V gene encodes CDR1 MDHEN and CDR2 SYDVKM. Trimming cost V 1 base and J 4 bases; bases outside gene matches: 3. The length of the CDR3 is 14 residues.